This passage covers 2 T cell receptor beta chains from one sample sequenced in a study of identical twins. TCRdb analysed the 5' RACE reads with MiXCR anew, one entry per CDR3 protein. The sample consists of a few hundred thousand distinct CDR3 sequences, 9.6% of them appearing once. These data were also reused for a study on yellow fever vaccine responses in identical twins.

The sample taken for sequencing was PBMCs. The source is a young woman in good health.

This clonotype appeared a few times. The chain joins TRBV20-1 to TRBJ2-1; D gene uncertain. V shed 8 bases and J shed 7 bases, with 21 bases lying between them. CDR3 size: 14 residues. Germline lookup yields CDR1 DFQATT and CDR2 SNEGSKA (reference sequence). This CDR3 reads CSSSREAPGNEQFF. The CDR3 DNA reads TGCAGTTCCAGTCGTGAAGCGCCGGGTAATGAGCAGTTCTTC.

This clonotype has only a few counts. The J gene is TRBJ2-1, the V gene TRBV19; 11 nucleotides align to TRBD2. Germline V gene lookup returns CDR1 LNHDA and CDR2 SQIVND (reference sequence). The J segment lost 6 bases and the V segment lost 4 bases, leaving 5 bases of the junction unmatched. The CDR3 loop spans 15 amino acids. This CDR3 reads CASSTIAGGSNEQFF. CDR3 sequence (DNA): TGTGCCAGTAGTACCATAGCGGGAGGGAGCAATGAGCAGTTCTTC.